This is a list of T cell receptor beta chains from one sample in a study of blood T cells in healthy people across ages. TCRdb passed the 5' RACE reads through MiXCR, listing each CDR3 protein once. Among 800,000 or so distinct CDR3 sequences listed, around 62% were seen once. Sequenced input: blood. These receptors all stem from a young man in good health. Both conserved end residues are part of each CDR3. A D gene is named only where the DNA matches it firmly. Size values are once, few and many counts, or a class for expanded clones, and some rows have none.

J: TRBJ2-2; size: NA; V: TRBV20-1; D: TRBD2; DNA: TGCAGTGCTTGGGTGGGGACTAGCGTTTCGAACACCGGGGAGCTGTTTTTT; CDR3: CSAWVGTSVSNTGELFF
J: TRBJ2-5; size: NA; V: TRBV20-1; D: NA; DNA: TGCAGTGCTAACTTTGAGGGGACCCAGTACTTC; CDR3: CSANFEGTQYF
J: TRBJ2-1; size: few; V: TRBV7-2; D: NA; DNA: TGTGCCAGCAGCTTAGATGGGGGGCCCTATGAGCAGTTCTTC; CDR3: CASSLDGGPYEQFF
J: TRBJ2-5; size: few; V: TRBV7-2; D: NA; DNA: TGTGCCAGCAGCTTATTCCCAGGGATGGTTGAAGAGACCCAGTACTTC; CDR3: CASSLFPGMVEETQYF
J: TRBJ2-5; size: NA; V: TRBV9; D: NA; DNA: TGTGCCAGCAGCGTCCATCGGACACCAAACCTCCAAGAGACCCAGTACTTC; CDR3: CASSVHRTPNLQETQYF
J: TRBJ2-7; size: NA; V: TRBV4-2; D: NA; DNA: TGTGCCAGCAGCCAACGTTGGGGGGGCCGCTACGAGCAGTACTTC; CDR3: CASSQRWGGRYEQYF
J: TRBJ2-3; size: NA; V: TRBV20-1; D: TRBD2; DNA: TGCAGTGCTAGACCTGACCGGACTAGCGGGGACGCAGATACGCAGTATTTT; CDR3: CSARPDRTSGDADTQYF
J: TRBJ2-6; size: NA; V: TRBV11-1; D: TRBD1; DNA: TGTGCCAGCGGGACAGTGGGCAGCTCTGGGGCCAACGTCCTGACTTTC; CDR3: CASGTVGSSGANVLTF
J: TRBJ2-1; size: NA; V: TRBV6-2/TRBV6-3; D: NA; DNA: TGTGCCAGCAGTCTCCGGGTCGACAATGAGCAGTTCTTC; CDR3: CASSLRVDNEQFF
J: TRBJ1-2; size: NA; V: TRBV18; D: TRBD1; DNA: TGTGCCAGCTCACCACTGGGACAGGAATATGGCTACACCTTC; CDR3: CASSPLGQEYGYTF
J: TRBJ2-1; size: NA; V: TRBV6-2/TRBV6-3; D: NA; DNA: TGTGCCAGCAAACCGGGCACCTACAATGAGCAGTTCTTC; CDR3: CASKPGTYNEQFF
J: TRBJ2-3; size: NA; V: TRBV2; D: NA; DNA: TGTGCCAGCAGTCAGGGGCCTGGAGGCACAGATACGCAGTATTTT; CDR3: CASSQGPGGTDTQYF
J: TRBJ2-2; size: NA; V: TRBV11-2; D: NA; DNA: TGTGCCAGCAGCATCAGGGCGGACGGGGAGCTGTTTTTT; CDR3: CASSIRADGELFF
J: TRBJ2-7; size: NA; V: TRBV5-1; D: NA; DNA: TGCGCCAGCAGCTTGGTCGGCAGGGGTGTTCTCCACGAGCAGTACTTC; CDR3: CASSLVGRGVLHEQYF
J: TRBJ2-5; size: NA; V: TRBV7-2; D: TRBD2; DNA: TGTGCCAGCAATCCGGGACTAGCCGTGGCGACCCAGTACTTC; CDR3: CASNPGLAVATQYF
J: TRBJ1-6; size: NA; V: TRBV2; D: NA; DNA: TGTGCCAGCAGCGACAGTAGCCCCTCCTATAATTCACCCCTCCACTTT; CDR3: CASSDSSPSYNSPLHF
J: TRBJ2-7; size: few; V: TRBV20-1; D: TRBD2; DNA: TGCAGTGTCCAGGACGGGGGACTAGAGGTTTACGAGCAGTACTTC; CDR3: CSVQDGGLEVYEQYF
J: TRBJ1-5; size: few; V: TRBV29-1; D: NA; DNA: TGCAGCGTTGACGTCGGGGGCGATCAGCCCCAGCATTTT; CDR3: CSVDVGGDQPQHF
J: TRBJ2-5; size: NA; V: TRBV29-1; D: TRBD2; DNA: TGCAGCGCCGAGCGGGGGGGCCTGGATGAGCAGTACTTC; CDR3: CSAERGGLDEQYF
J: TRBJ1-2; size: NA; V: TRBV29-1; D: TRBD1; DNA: TGCAGCGTTGCGGACAGGGAAAATGGCTACACCTTC; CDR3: CSVADRENGYTF
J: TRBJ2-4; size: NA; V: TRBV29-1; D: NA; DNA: TGCAGCGTTGCCGAGTTTGGGGAAGCCAAAAACATTCAGTACTTC; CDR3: CSVAEFGEAKNIQYF
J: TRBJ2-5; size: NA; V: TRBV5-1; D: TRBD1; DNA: TGCGCCAGCAGCGCGGGACAGGGACTATGGGGGCAAGAGACCCAGTACTTC; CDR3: CASSAGQGLWGQETQYF
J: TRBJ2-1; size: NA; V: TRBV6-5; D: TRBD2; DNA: TGTGCCAGCAGCACCCACCGGGACTACACCAATGAGCAGTTCTTC; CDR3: CASSTHRDYTNEQFF
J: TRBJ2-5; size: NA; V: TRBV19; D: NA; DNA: TGTGCCAGTAGTATAGGGGGGGCACAAGAGACCCAGTACTTC; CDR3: CASSIGGAQETQYF
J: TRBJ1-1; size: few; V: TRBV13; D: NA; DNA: TGTGCCAGCAGCTTAGACCCAGGGTCCTATATGAACACTGAAGCTTTCTTT; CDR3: CASSLDPGSYMNTEAFF
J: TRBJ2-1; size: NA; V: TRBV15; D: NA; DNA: TGTGCCACCGCCTCTATGGGAGAGACCCAGTTCTTC; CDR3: CATASMGETQFF
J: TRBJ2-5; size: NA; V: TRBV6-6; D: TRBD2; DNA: TGTGCCAGCAGCGGGACTAGCGGGCGGACCCAGTACTTC; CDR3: CASSGTSGRTQYF
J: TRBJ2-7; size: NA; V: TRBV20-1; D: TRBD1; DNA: TGCAGTGCCCAGACAGGGGCCGGGAACTACTACGAGCAGTACTTC; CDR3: CSAQTGAGNYYEQYF
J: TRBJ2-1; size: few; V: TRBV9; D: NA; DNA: TGTGCCAGCAGCCCGAGACCAGGATACAATGAGCAGTTCTTC; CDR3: CASSPRPGYNEQFF
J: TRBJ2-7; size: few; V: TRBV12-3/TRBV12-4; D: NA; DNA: TGTGCCAGCAGATCAGGGCCAGCTGAGCAGTACTTC; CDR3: CASRSGPAEQYF
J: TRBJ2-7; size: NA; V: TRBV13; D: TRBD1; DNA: TGTGCCAGCAGCTTAGAGGGGGACAGGGGGCGCCCCGAGCAGTACTTC; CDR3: CASSLEGDRGRPEQYF
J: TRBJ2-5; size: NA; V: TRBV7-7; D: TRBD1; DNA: TGTGCTAGCAGTCGAGGACAGGGCCGCCAAGAGACCCAGTACTTC; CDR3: CASSRGQGRQETQYF
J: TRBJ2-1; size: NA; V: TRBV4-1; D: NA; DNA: TGCGCCAGCAGCCCCGACGGGGGGCACTACAATGAGCAGTTCTTC; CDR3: CASSPDGGHYNEQFF
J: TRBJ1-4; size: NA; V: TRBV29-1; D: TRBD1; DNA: TGCAGCGTTGGTCGGGACAGCAATGAAAAACTGTTTTTT; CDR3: CSVGRDSNEKLFF
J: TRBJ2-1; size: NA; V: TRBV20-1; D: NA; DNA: TGCAGTGCTAGAGATCCTGACGGGAGCTCCTACAATGAGCAGTTCTTC; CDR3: CSARDPDGSSYNEQFF
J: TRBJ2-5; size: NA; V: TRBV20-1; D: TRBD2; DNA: TGCAGTGCTAGAGATCCCGGGACGGGAGGCGGAGAGACCCAGTACTTC; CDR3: CSARDPGTGGGETQYF
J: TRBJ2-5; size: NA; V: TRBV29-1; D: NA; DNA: TGCAGCGCTACGGTTACCGGGCGTCAAGAGACCCAGTACTTC; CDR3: CSATVTGRQETQYF
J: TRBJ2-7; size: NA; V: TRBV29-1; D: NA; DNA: TGCAGCGTTGTTTTAGGAGATTACGAGCAGTACTTC; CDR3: CSVVLGDYEQYF
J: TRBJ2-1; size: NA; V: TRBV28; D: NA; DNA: TGTGCCAGCAGCTCCTTCATCGCAGGGACCTACAATGAGCAGTTCTTC; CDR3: CASSSFIAGTYNEQFF
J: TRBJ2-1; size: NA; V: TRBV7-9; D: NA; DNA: TGTGCCAGCAGGCCCATTGTCCGGGTTGTACACGATGAGAAGTTCTTC; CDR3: CASRPIVRVVHDEKFF
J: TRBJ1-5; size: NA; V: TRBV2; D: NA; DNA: TGTGCCAGCAGAGCCTTACAGGGTAGCAATCAGCCCCAGCATTTT; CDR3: CASRALQGSNQPQHF
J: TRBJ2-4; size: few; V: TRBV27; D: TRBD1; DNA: TGTGCCAGCAGTTTGTCACAGGGGAACATTCAGTACTTC; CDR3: CASSLSQGNIQYF
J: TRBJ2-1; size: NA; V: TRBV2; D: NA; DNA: TGTGCCAGCAGTGTGACGATGGGGCCGGATGAGCAGTTCTTC; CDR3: CASSVTMGPDEQFF
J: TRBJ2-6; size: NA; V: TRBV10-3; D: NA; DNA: TGTGCCATCAGTGAGTCGACCGTGTTTAGCTCTGGGGCCAACGTCCTGACTTTC; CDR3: CAISESTVFSSGANVLTF
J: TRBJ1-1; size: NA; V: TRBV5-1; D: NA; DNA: TGCGCCAGCAAGGTGTGGCAGAACACTGAAGCTTTCTTT; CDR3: CASKVWQNTEAFF
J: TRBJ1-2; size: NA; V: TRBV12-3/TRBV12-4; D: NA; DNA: TGTGCCAGCAGTTTACCGGAGAACTATGGCTACACCTTC; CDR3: CASSLPENYGYTF